This T cell receptor (beta chain) emerged from a study of blood T cells in healthy people across ages. Sample-barcoded 5' priming and a J-beta primer mix drove a second PCR of about 7 to 11 cycles. TCRdb independently ran MiXCR on the 5' RACE reads; one entry per CDR3 protein. The table includes 2 million or so distinct CDR3 sequences, around 48% detected once. Germline V CDR1 and CDR2: KGHDR, SFDVKD. This CDR3 is built from 15 residues. Deletions cut 3 bases from V and 2 bases from J, with 12 bases between. The receptor comes from a woman aged 40 to 50 in good health. The gene calls are TRBV24-1 and TRBJ2-5, with D uncertain. The specimen was blood. The CDR3 loop is CATSDPGSGQETQYF. The DNA for the CDR3 is TGTGCCACCAGTGATCCCGGGTCCGGTCAAGAGACCCAGTACTTC.